This T cell receptor (beta chain) was sequenced during a study of blood T cell repertoires in COVID-19. Looking at the study overall: Donors in the United States, Italy and Spain gave samples during acute or convalescent COVID-19. From T cells, B-cell-depleted T cells, or PBMCs came the material, which was cDNA or gDNA.

Authors' methods: Counts of nucleated cells, estimated from reference gene primer amplification, were obtained. Libraries were prepared by immunoSEQ multiplex PCR; TCRdb keeps only in-frame clonotypes and omits some of them. That table furnishes V, J and clone size, whereas the DNA furnished D and trimming. The sample lists under 200,000 clones, 70% to 90% occurring once. V lost 1 base and J lost 7, with 14 bases in between. The CDR3 extends over 15 amino acids. The germline V gene encodes CDR1 SEHNR and CDR2 FQNEAQ (reference sequence). The source material was peripheral blood. V and J are TRBV7-9 and TRBJ1-5, with D maybe TRBD1 (5 bases). The clonotype originates from a man aged 50 to 60 with active or convalescent COVID-19. The CDR3 DNA reads TGTGCCAGCAGCTTAGGATTCCCAGGGATACAGCCCCAGCATTTT. Translation gives CASSLGFPGIQPQHF.